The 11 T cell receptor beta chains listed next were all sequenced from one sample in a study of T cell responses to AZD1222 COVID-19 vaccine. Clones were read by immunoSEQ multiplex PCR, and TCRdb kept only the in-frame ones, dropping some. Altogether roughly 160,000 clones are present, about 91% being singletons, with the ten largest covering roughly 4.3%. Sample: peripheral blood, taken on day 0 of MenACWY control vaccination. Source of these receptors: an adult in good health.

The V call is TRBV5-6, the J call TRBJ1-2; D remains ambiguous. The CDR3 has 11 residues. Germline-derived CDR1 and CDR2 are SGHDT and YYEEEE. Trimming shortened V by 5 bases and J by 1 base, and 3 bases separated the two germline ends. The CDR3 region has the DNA TGTGCCAGCAGGGATAACTATGGCTACACCTTC. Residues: CASRDNYGYTF. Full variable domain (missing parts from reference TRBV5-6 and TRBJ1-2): DAGVTQSPTHLIKTRGQQVTLRCSPKSGHDTVSWYQQALGQGPQFIFQYYEEEERQRGNFPDRFSGHQFPNYSSELNVNALLLGDSALYLCASRDNYGYTFGSGTRLTVV.

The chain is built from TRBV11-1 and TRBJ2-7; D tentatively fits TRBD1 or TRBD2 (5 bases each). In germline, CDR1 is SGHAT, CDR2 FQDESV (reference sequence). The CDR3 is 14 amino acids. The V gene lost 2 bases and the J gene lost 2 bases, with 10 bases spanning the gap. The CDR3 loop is CASSLTLGAYEQYF. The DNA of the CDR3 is TGTGCCAGCAGCTTAACCCTGGGGGCCTACGAGCAGTACTTC.

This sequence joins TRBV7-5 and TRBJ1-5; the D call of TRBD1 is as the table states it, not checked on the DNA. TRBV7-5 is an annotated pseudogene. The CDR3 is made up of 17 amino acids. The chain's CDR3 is CVTTGETGFVPPQPQHF. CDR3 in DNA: TGTGTCACCACCGGGGAGACAGGGTTCGTTCCCCCTCAGCCCCAGCATTTT.

In nucleotides, the CDR3 is TGTGCCAGCGGATCTTCCGGTGGGCAGTACTTC. As protein: CASGSSGGQYF. This chain connects TRBV28 to TRBJ2-7; no reliable D call. The germline V gene encodes CDR1 MDHEN and CDR2 SYDVKM. The V gene lost 8 bases and the J gene lost 9 bases, with 14 bases spanning the gap. The CDR3 is 11 amino acids.

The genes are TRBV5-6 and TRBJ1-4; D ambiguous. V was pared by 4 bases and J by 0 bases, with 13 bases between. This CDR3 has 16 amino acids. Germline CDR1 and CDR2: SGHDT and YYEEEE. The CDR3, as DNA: TGTGCCAGCAGCCTACCGATAGATGCAACTAATGAAAAACTGTTTTTT. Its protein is CASSLPIDATNEKLFF.

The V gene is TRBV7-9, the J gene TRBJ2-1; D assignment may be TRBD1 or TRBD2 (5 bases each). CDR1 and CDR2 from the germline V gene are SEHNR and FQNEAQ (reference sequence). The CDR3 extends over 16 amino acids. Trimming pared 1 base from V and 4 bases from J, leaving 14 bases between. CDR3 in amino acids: CASSLGGDAFYNEQFF. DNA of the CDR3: TGTGCCAGCAGCTTAGGAGGGGACGCTTTTTACAATGAGCAGTTCTTC.

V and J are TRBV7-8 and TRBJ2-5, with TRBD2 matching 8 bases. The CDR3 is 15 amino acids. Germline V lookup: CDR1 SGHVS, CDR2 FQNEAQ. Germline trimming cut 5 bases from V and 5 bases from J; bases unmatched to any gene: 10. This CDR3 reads CASSPGSGRMETQYF. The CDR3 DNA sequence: TGTGCCAGCAGCCCCGGGAGCGGGAGAATGGAGACCCAGTACTTC.

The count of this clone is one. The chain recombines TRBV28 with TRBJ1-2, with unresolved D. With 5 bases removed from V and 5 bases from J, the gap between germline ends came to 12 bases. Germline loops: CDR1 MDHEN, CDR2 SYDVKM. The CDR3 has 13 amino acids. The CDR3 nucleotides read TGTGCCAGCAGTACATCCTCAAGGTATGGCTACACCTTC. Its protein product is CASSTSSRYGYTF.

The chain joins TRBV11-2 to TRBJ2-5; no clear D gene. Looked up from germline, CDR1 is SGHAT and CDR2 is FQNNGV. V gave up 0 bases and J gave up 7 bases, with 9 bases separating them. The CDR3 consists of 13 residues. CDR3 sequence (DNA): TGTGCCAGCAGCTTAGACCCCATACGGACCCAGTACTTC. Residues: CASSLDPIRTQYF. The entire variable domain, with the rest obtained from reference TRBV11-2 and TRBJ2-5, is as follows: EAGVAQSPRYKIIEKRQSVAFWCNPISGHATLYWYQQILGQGPKLLIQFQNNGVVDDSQLPKDRFSAERLKGVDSTLKIQPAKLEDSAVYLCASSLDPIRTQYFGPGTRLLVL.

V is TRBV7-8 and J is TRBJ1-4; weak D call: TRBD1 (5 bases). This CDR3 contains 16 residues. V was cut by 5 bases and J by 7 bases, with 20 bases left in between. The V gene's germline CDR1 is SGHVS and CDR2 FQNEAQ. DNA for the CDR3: TGTGCCAGCAGCCATTCCAGGGACTTGGCGGGTGAAAAACTGTTTTTT. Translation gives CASSHSRDLAGEKLFF.

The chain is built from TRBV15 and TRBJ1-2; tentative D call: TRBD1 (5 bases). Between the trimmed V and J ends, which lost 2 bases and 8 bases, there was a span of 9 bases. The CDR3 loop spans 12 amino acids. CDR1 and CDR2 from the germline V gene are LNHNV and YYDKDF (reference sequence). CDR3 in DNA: TGTGCCACCAGCAGATTAGCAGGGGGCTACACCTTC. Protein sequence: CATSRLAGGYTF.